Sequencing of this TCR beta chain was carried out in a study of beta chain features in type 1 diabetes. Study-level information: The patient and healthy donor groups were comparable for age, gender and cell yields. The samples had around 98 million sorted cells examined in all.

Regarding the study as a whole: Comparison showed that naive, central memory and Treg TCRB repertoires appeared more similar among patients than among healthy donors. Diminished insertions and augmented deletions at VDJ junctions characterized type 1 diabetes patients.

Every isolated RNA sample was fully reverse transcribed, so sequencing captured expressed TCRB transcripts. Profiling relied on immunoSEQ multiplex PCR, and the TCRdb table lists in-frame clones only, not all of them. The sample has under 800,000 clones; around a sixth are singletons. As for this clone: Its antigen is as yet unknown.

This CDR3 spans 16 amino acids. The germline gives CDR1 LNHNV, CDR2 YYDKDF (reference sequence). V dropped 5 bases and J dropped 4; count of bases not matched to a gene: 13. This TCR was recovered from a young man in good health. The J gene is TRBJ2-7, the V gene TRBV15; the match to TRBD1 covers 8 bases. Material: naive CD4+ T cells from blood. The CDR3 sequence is CATSPDAGTGGYEQYF. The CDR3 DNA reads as TGTGCCACCAGCCCCGACGCCGGGACAGGAGGGTACGAGCAGTACTTC.